Listed here are 27 T cell receptor beta chains from one sample, sequenced in a study of shared clonotypes between healthy human individuals. The protocol was immunoSEQ multiplex PCR, while the TCRdb copy is restricted to in-frame clones and leaves out a portion. The repertoire holds 2 million to 2.5 million clones, with about nine tenths as singletons. Sequenced: naive CD4+ T cells from PBMCs. Indicated subset: CD45RA+ positively selected. Receptors originate from a man younger than 35 in good health. Some clones in this sample may be carry-over from other donors' samples.

The CDR3 DNA follows: TGTGCCAGCAGGGAGGGACTAGACCCCTACGAGCAGTACTTC. This gives the protein CASREGLDPYEQYF. The chain has TRBV6-1 and TRBJ2-7; 8 bases fit TRBD2. The germline V gene encodes CDR1 MNHNS and CDR2 SASEGT. This CDR3 has 14 amino acids. The junction had 6 bases not matched to a gene; V was cut back by 6 bases and J by 2 bases.

The chain employs TRBV7-8 and TRBJ1-2, with D tentatively TRBD1 (5 bases). The germline V gene has CDR1 SGHVS and CDR2 FQNEAQ. V was trimmed by 7 bases and J by 5 bases, leaving 14 bases between them. This CDR3 has 13 amino acids. The CDR3 DNA reads TGTGCCAGCACCATAGGGGTCCGGTATGGCTACACCTTC. Protein: CASTIGVRYGYTF.

V and J are TRBV6-1 and TRBJ2-7; the match to TRBD1 covers 9 bases. Losses at the gene ends were 4 bases for V and 3 bases for J; bases not matched to a gene: 7. The germline V gene encodes CDR1 MNHNS and CDR2 SASEGT. This CDR3 spans 15 amino acids. CDR3 nucleotides: TGTGCCAGCAGTGCGCCCGGGACAGGGATCTACGAGCAGTACTTC. Amino acids: CASSAPGTGIYEQYF.

The chain has TRBV4-3 and TRBJ2-3; 7 bases match TRBD2. The length of the CDR3 is 16 residues. Germline V lookup: CDR1 LGHNA, CDR2 YSLEER. V was pared by 1 base and J by 2 bases, with 6 bases of the junction left unmatched. The CDR3 reads CASSQAGLTFTDTQYF. The CDR3 coding sequence is TGCGCCAGCAGCCAAGCGGGACTAACCTTCACAGATACGCAGTATTTT.

The chain couples TRBV9 to TRBJ2-3, with TRBD2 as a possible D gene (5 bases). In germline, CDR1 is SGDLS, CDR2 YYNGEE. The CDR3 consists of 16 residues. The V and J ends lost 0 bases and 2 bases respectively, with 13 bases between them. This CDR3 reads CASSVDPAENTDTQYF. The CDR3, as DNA: TGTGCCAGCAGCGTAGATCCAGCGGAAAACACAGATACGCAGTATTTT.

The chain joins TRBV5-6 to TRBJ2-1; 9 bases fit TRBD2. Germline assignment: CDR1 SGHDT and CDR2 YYEEEE. Germline trimming cut 3 bases from V and 9 bases from J; bases unmatched to any gene: 10. This CDR3 comprises 15 residues. This CDR3 reads CASSSPAGGSSEQFF. In DNA, the CDR3 is TGTGCCAGCAGCTCCCCGGCGGGGGGGTCCAGTGAGCAGTTCTTC.

The rearrangement uses TRBV15 and TRBJ2-1; 14 positions agree with TRBD2. V was pared by 1 base and J by 3 bases, with 5 bases of the junction left unmatched. This CDR3 has 18 amino acids. Germline V lookup: CDR1 LNHNV, CDR2 YYDKDF (reference sequence). The CDR3 coding sequence is TGTGCCACCAGCAGAGGGGGACTAGCGGGAGATTACTACAATGAGCAGTTCTTC. Protein: CATSRGGLAGDYYNEQFF.

The chain carries TRBV11-2 and TRBJ1-2; unclear D gene. CDR3 length equals 14 residues. The germline V gene encodes CDR1 SGHAT and CDR2 FQNNGV. V was cut by 5 bases and J by 8 bases, with 18 bases left in between. This chain's CDR3 is CASSPRTTLSGYTF. The DNA of the CDR3 is TGTGCCAGCAGCCCCAGAACCACCTTGAGCGGCTACACCTTC.

The rearrangement links TRBV7-2 to TRBJ2-7; 11 nucleotides agree with TRBD2. After removal of 3 bases from V and 6 bases from J, the junction contained 4 bases not matched to a gene. Germline V gene data show CDR1 as SGHTA and CDR2 as FQGNSA. This CDR3 comprises 14 residues. The CDR3 sequence: CASSLALAGVEQYF. Written as DNA, the CDR3 is TGTGCCAGCAGCTTGGCACTAGCGGGAGTCGAGCAGTACTTC.

Written as DNA, the CDR3 is TGTGCCAGCAGTTACATGTCTAGCCTCTACGAGCAGTACTTC. As protein: CASSYMSSLYEQYF. V is TRBV6-6 and J is TRBJ2-7, with a weak D call TRBD2 (5 bases). This CDR3 has 14 amino acids. Germline V lookup: CDR1 MNHNY, CDR2 SVGAGI (reference sequence). The germline V and J ends were trimmed by 2 bases and 3 bases, with 11 bases remaining between them.

The rearrangement joins TRBV19 to TRBJ2-7, with D perhaps TRBD1 or TRBD2 (5 bases each). The germline V gene encodes CDR1 LNHDA and CDR2 SQIVND (reference sequence). Trimming shortened V by 7 bases and J by 9 bases, and 19 bases separated the two germline ends. This CDR3 is built from 13 residues. CDR3 sequence (DNA): TGTGCCAGTAAAAACCGGGACGGTGTTGGGCAGTACTTC. This sequence encodes CASKNRDGVGQYF.

This chain links TRBV9 with TRBJ1-4; TRBD1 agrees at 10 bases. From germline, CDR1 is SGDLS and CDR2 YYNGEE. This CDR3 has 16 amino acids. V dropped 2 bases and J dropped 8; count of bases not matched to a gene: 9. The CDR3 DNA follows: TGTGCCAGCAGCGTCCAAGGGACAGGGGTGGGGGAAAAACTGTTTTTT. Protein product: CASSVQGTGVGEKLFF.

This clone was seen only once. The chain carries TRBV2 and TRBJ1-5; possible D gene TRBD1, 6 bases. Germline CDR1 reads SNHLY; CDR2 reads FYNNEI. V was clipped by 2 bases and J by 0 bases, with 14 bases between them. The length of the CDR3 is 17 residues. The chain's CDR3 is CASSERARQVSNQPQHF. In DNA, the CDR3 is TGTGCCAGCAGTGAAAGAGCCCGACAGGTTAGCAATCAGCCCCAGCATTTT.

The chain has TRBV2 and TRBJ2-3, with D perhaps TRBD2 (6 bases). Germline V gene lookup returns CDR1 SNHLY and CDR2 FYNNEI. V shed 2 bases and J shed 3 bases, with 15 bases lying between them. The CDR3 extends over 16 amino acids. The CDR3 region is CASSEWARAGTDTQYF. The CDR3 DNA sequence: TGTGCCAGCAGTGAATGGGCCAGGGCGGGAACAGATACGCAGTATTTT.

The V call is TRBV19, the J call TRBJ2-1; TRBD2 agrees at 7 bases. This CDR3 is built from 16 residues. Germline loops: CDR1 LNHDA, CDR2 SQIVND (reference sequence). J was trimmed by 3 bases and V by 5 bases; bases with no gene match: 10. The CDR3, as DNA: TGTGCCAGTAGTCATTTCGCGGGGGACTTCTACAATGAGCAGTTCTTC. It yields the protein CASSHFAGDFYNEQFF.

The CDR3 DNA reads as TGTGCCAGCAGCCTACAGGAGTTCCGAGAGACCCAGTACTTC. Translated: CASSLQEFRETQYF. The rearrangement links TRBV25-1 to TRBJ2-5, with D possibly TRBD1 on 5 matching bases. The germline V gene has CDR1 MGHDK and CDR2 SYGVNS. The V end lost 6 bases, the J end lost 4 bases, and 15 bases lay between the germline ends. This CDR3 is 14 amino acids long.

The rearrangement uses TRBV25-1 and TRBJ2-3; no clear D. Germline V gene sequence: CDR1 MGHDK, CDR2 SYGVNS. Trimming took off 5 bases at V and 3 bases at J, with 3 bases between the two ends. This CDR3 region has 11 residues. The DNA of the CDR3 is TGTGCCAGCAGTCTAACAGATACGCAGTATTTT. It is translated as CASSLTDTQYF.

A single count supports this clone. The rearrangement links TRBV15 to TRBJ2-7; possibly TRBD1 for D (5 bases). Germline values: CDR1 LNHNV, CDR2 YYDKDF (reference sequence). CDR3 length equals 15 residues. The V end lost 2 bases, the J end lost 2 bases, and 13 bases lay between the germline ends. DNA of the CDR3: TGTGCCACCAGCAGACCGCAGGGAACGGCCTACGAGCAGTACTTC. It is translated as CATSRPQGTAYEQYF. Variable domain in full (rest from reference TRBV15 and TRBJ2-7): DAMVIQNPRYQVTQFGKPVTLSCSQTLNHNVMYWYQQKSSQAPKLLFHYYDKDFNNEADTPDNFQSRRPNTSFCFLDIRSPGLGDTAMYLCATSRPQGTAYEQYFGPGTRLTVT.

The rearrangement links TRBV4-3 to TRBJ2-7; TRBD2 is a possible D gene (5 bases). Trimming took off 8 bases at V and 0 bases at J, with 11 bases between the two ends. This CDR3 has 13 residues. The germline CDR1 and CDR2 sequences are LGHNA and YSLEER. The CDR3: CASSPEVSYEQYF. For the CDR3, the DNA is TGCGCCAGCTCGCCGGAGGTCTCCTACGAGCAGTACTTC.

This chain links TRBV7-3 with TRBJ2-2, with D unclear. V lost 2 bases and J 2 bases, leaving 12 bases between the germline ends. Per the germline V gene, CDR1 is SGHTA and CDR2 is FQGTGA. The CDR3 runs to 16 residues. CDR3 sequence: CASSLQAYTNTGELFF. DNA of the CDR3: TGTGCCAGCAGCTTACAGGCTTATACTAACACCGGGGAGCTGTTTTTT.

V and J are TRBV11-2 and TRBJ2-7; D is undetermined. In germline, CDR1 is SGHAT, CDR2 FQNNGV. The V gene lost 5 bases and the J gene lost 2 bases, with 13 bases spanning the gap. The CDR3 runs 14 residues. The DNA for the CDR3 is TGTGCCAGCAGCCTGACGGGCCCGACCTACGAGCAGTACTTC. This gives the protein CASSLTGPTYEQYF. The whole variable domain, filled in from reference TRBV11-2 and TRBJ2-7, reads EAGVAQSPRYKIIEKRQSVAFWCNPISGHATLYWYQQILGQGPKLLIQFQNNGVVDDSQLPKDRFSAERLKGVDSTLKIQPAKLEDSAVYLCASSLTGPTYEQYFGPGTRLTVT.

The rearrangement joins TRBV5-4 to TRBJ1-1; D unresolved. V lost 2 bases to trimming and J lost 0 bases, with 5 bases between them. CDR1 SGHNT and CDR2 YYREEE come from the germline V gene (reference sequence). The CDR3 spans 13 residues. This chain's CDR3 is CASSFSVNTEAFF. CDR3 sequence (DNA): TGTGCCAGCAGCTTCTCGGTGAACACTGAAGCTTTCTTT. Based on the CDR3 plus reference TRBV5-4 and TRBJ1-1, the full variable domain is ETGVTQSPTHLIKTRGQQVTLRCSSQSGHNTVSWYQQALGQGPQFIFQYYREEENGRGNFPPRFSGLQFPNYSSELNVNALELDDSALYLCASSFSVNTEAFFGQGTRLTVV.

The chain is built from TRBV5-6 and TRBJ2-3, with 12 bases that match TRBD2. The germline gives CDR1 SGHDT, CDR2 YYEEEE. J lost 1 base, V lost 2 bases, and 8 bases had no gene match. CDR3 length: 18 residues. CDR3 sequence (DNA): TGTGCCAGCAGCTTCCCCGCTAGCGGGAGGGGAGGCACAGATACGCAGTATTTT. Encoded protein: CASSFPASGRGGTDTQYF.

The J gene is TRBJ2-3, the V gene TRBV25-1; 9 nucleotides agree with TRBD2. There are 14 residues in the CDR3. V shed 8 bases, J shed 4 bases, and the junction held 7 bases outside the gene matches. Germline CDR1 MGHDK, CDR2 SYGVNS. CDR3 in amino acids: CASQTSGKADTQYF. CDR3 bases: TGTGCCAGCCAGACTAGCGGAAAAGCAGATACGCAGTATTTT. Complete variable domain (other parts from reference TRBV25-1 and TRBJ2-3): EADIYQTPRYLVIGTGKKITLECSQTMGHDKMYWYQQDPGMELHLIHYSYGVNSTEKGDLSSESTVSRIRTEHFPLTLESARPSHTSQYLCASQTSGKADTQYFGPGTRLTVL.

CDR3 region: CASRERGGEYQPQHF. The CDR3 DNA reads as TGTGCCAGCAGGGAGAGGGGGGGAGAGTATCAGCCCCAGCATTTT. The V gene is TRBV28, the J gene TRBJ1-5; tentatively, D is TRBD1 (6 bases). The V end was cut by 6 bases, the J end by 5 bases, with 17 bases between. From germline, CDR1 is MDHEN and CDR2 SYDVKM. This CDR3 has 15 amino acids. Filled out from reference TRBV28 and TRBJ1-5, the complete variable domain reads DVKVTQSSRYLVKRTGEKVFLECVQDMDHENMFWYRQDPGLGLRLIYFSYDVKMKEKGDIPEGYSVSREKKERFSLILESASTNQTSMYLCASRERGGEYQPQHFGDGTRLSIL.

This CDR3 is CASSPRPLAGGPIEQYF. The CDR3 bases are TGTGCCAGCTCACCCCGACCTCTAGCGGGAGGGCCCATCGAGCAGTACTTC. V gene TRBV18 combines with J gene TRBJ2-7, with 12 bases aligning to TRBD2. Unmatched junction bases numbered 12, after V lost 3 bases and J lost 6 bases. CDR1 and CDR2 from the germline V gene are KGHSH and LQKENI. This CDR3 region has 17 residues.

This sequence joins TRBV29-1 and TRBJ2-2; tentative D call: TRBD2 (6 bases). Germline CDR1 and CDR2: SQVTM and ANQGSEA. CDR3 size: 15 residues. Trimming stripped 4 bases from V and 3 bases from J, with 15 bases between. CDR3 sequence: CSVGWRGGDTGELFF. DNA of the CDR3: TGCAGCGTTGGTTGGCGGGGAGGTGACACCGGGGAGCTGTTTTTT.